The 27 T cell receptor beta chains below come from one sample, sequenced in a study of cytomegalovirus exposure and HLA in healthy donors (dated by TCRdb to the late 2010s). Preparation of the library involved the immunoSEQ multiplex PCR assay. Not all clones reach the TCRdb copy of this immuneACCESS table, which keeps in-frame sequences only. Checked studies attribute under half of the gap to unresolved V genes and leave the rest unexplained. The sample table contains about 220,000 clones; only one count was recorded for over 80% of them. The ten largest clones capture about 14% of the sample. The sequencing sample was made of PBMCs. These receptors were taken from a woman under 40 in good health and CMV-seropositive.

The V gene is TRBV4-3, the J gene TRBJ2-7, with 7 bases fitting TRBD2. There are 15 residues in the CDR3. Germline V lookup: CDR1 LGHNA, CDR2 YSLEER. Trimming took 1 base from V and 0 from J; bases not matched to a gene: 3. The CDR3 DNA is TGCGCCAGCAGCCAAGTTACGGGGGGCTCCTACGAGCAGTACTTC. Its translation: CASSQVTGGSYEQYF.

This clone came up a few times. This CDR3 is CASSFRTGNQPQHF. CDR3 nucleotide sequence: TGTGCCAGCAGCTTCAGGACAGGGAATCAGCCCCAGCATTTT. The V gene is TRBV5-6, the J gene TRBJ1-5, with 8 nucleotides matching TRBD1. Germline V CDR1 and CDR2: SGHDT, YYEEEE. CDR3 length: 14 residues. Unmatched junction bases numbered 2, after V lost 2 bases and J lost 4 bases. Full variable domain (rest looked up from reference TRBV5-6 and TRBJ1-5): DAGVTQSPTHLIKTRGQQVTLRCSPKSGHDTVSWYQQALGQGPQFIFQYYEEEERQRGNFPDRFSGHQFPNYSSELNVNALLLGDSALYLCASSFRTGNQPQHFGDGTRLSIL.

This chain joins TRBV11-2 and TRBJ1-5; D not resolved. Germline V CDR1 and CDR2: SGHAT, FQNNGV. This CDR3 region has 15 residues. Trimming cost V 1 base and J 7 bases, with 14 bases left between them. As DNA, the CDR3 is TGTGCCAGCAGCTTAGTATCGGGCAGCCTCCAGCCCCAGCATTTT. Translated: CASSLVSGSLQPQHF.

The J gene is TRBJ2-1, the V gene TRBV27, with D possibly TRBD1 on 6 matching bases. Germline lookup yields CDR1 MNHEY and CDR2 SMNVEV (reference sequence). The CDR3 runs to 14 residues. Trimming removed 6 bases at V and 3 bases at J, with 12 bases between. The CDR3 sequence: CASRDSWRYNEQFF. In DNA form, the CDR3 reads TGTGCCAGCAGGGACAGCTGGCGCTACAATGAGCAGTTCTTC.

This chain joins TRBV4-3 and TRBJ1-2, with 8 positions matching TRBD1. This CDR3 contains 17 residues. From germline, CDR1 is LGHNA and CDR2 YSLEER. Trimming removed 0 bases from V and 0 bases from J; junction bases left unmatched: 6. The CDR3 coding sequence is TGCGCCAGCAGCCAAGATTGGGCAGGGGGCCCTAACTATGGCTACACCTTC. It specifies CASSQDWAGGPNYGYTF.

The rearrangement joins TRBV27 to TRBJ2-1; possibly TRBD2 for D (5 bases). The CDR3 consists of 16 residues. The V and J ends lost 4 bases and 2 bases respectively, with 15 bases between them. Germline V gene sequence: CDR1 MNHEY, CDR2 SMNVEV (reference sequence). The CDR3 spells CASSSFYRRAYNEQFF. The CDR3 DNA reads as TGTGCCAGCAGTTCGTTTTATCGGCGGGCCTACAATGAGCAGTTCTTC.

The chain recombines TRBV5-6 with TRBJ2-7; D remains unclear. CDR1 and CDR2 (germline): SGHDT, YYEEEE. CDR3 length: 13 amino acids. Deletions cut 0 bases from V and 1 base from J, with 5 bases between. CDR3 DNA sequence: TGTGCCAGCAGCTTGGGAAATTCCTACGAGCAGTACTTC. Its protein product is CASSLGNSYEQYF.

Many counts were recorded for this clone. The chain has TRBV5-1 and TRBJ1-2; D not certain. The CDR3 loop spans 12 amino acids. Per the germline V gene, CDR1 is SGHRS and CDR2 is YFSETQ. V was cut by 7 bases and J by 4 bases, with 11 bases left in between. CDR3 coding DNA: TGCGCCAGCTACCACCCCACCTATGGCTACACCTTC. Translated: CASYHPTYGYTF.

The chain recombines TRBV5-1 with TRBJ2-1; TRBD2 aligns across 11 bases. Germline CDR1 is SGHRS and CDR2 is YFSETQ. This CDR3 comprises 16 residues. V trimming: 3 bases; J trimming: 3 bases; junction bases outside the gene matches: 5. CDR3 sequence reads: CASSSVLAGGYNEQFF. CDR3 nucleotides: TGCGCCAGCAGCTCCGTCCTAGCGGGAGGCTACAATGAGCAGTTCTTC.

Only a few counts were recorded for this clone. V usage is TRBV6-1 and J usage is TRBJ2-3; 7 nucleotides line up with TRBD2. The CDR3 length is 13 residues. The junction had 3 bases not matched to a gene; V was cut back by 6 bases and J by 3 bases. Germline lookup yields CDR1 MNHNS and CDR2 SASEGT. The CDR3: CASSRRETDTQYF. As DNA, the CDR3 is TGTGCCAGCAGCCGGCGGGAGACAGATACGCAGTATTTT.

V gene TRBV18 combines with J gene TRBJ2-1; tentatively, D is TRBD1 (5 bases). Looked up from germline, CDR1 is KGHSH and CDR2 is LQKENI. V shed 2 bases and J shed 5 bases, with 7 bases lying between them. The CDR3 loop spans 13 amino acids. CDR3 loop: CASSPRGNNEQFF. The CDR3 nucleotides are TGTGCCAGCTCACCAAGGGGAAACAATGAGCAGTTCTTC.

The J gene is TRBJ1-4, the V gene TRBV28; 7 bases line up with TRBD1. Germline V lookup: CDR1 MDHEN, CDR2 SYDVKM. This CDR3 comprises 15 residues. The J segment lost 0 bases and the V segment lost 6 bases, leaving 4 bases of the junction unmatched. The CDR3 DNA reads TGTGCCAGCAGCTCTACAGGGGCAACTAATGAAAAACTGTTTTTT. It codes for CASSSTGATNEKLFF.

The chain uses TRBV30 and TRBJ1-2, with 8 nucleotides matching TRBD1. The CDR3 has 11 amino acids. V shed 8 bases, J shed 5 bases, and the junction held 4 bases outside the gene matches. Germline assignment: CDR1 GTSNPN and CDR2 SVGIG (reference sequence). In DNA, the CDR3 is TGTGCCGGGGACAGGACTTATGGCTACACCTTC. The encoded protein is CAGDRTYGYTF.

The rearrangement links TRBV4-1 to TRBJ2-7; possibly TRBD2 for D (5 bases). This CDR3 comprises 14 residues. Germline V gives CDR1 MGHRA, CDR2 YSYEKL. Trimming pared 4 bases from V and 3 bases from J, leaving 13 bases between. The CDR3 DNA sequence: TGCGCCAGCAGCCCATTAGGACTCGGCTACGAGCAGTACTTC. Translation gives CASSPLGLGYEQYF.

The chain is built from TRBV2 and TRBJ1-1; D might be TRBD1 (6 bases). V lost 7 bases, J lost 4 bases, and 16 bases lay in between. CDR3 length equals 14 residues. Germline V gives CDR1 SNHLY, CDR2 FYNNEI. CDR3 nucleotide sequence: TGTGCCAGCAAAATGGGCAGGGGAGGCACTGAAGCTTTCTTT. This translates into CASKMGRGGTEAFF.

On this clone: The identical CDR3 is also encoded by other nucleotide sequences in the sample. The J gene is TRBJ2-7, the V gene TRBV9; 12 bases align to TRBD2. The germline gives CDR1 SGDLS, CDR2 YYNGEE. CDR3 size: 14 residues. Trimming removed 4 bases from V and 2 bases from J; junction bases left unmatched: 1. In DNA form, the CDR3 reads TGTGCCAGCAGCCCTAGCGGGAGGGCCTACGAGCAGTACTTC. Amino acid sequence: CASSPSGRAYEQYF.

The chain has TRBV25-1 and TRBJ1-1; weak D call: TRBD1 (5 bases). With 5 bases removed from V and 10 bases from J, the gap between germline ends came to 17 bases. The length of the CDR3 is 13 residues. Germline CDR1 MGHDK, CDR2 SYGVNS. The CDR3 DNA follows: TGTGCCAGCAGTAAGCTTGCGGGGGGTGCAGCTTTCTTT. This codes for CASSKLAGGAAFF. The full variable domain, in which reference TRBV25-1 and TRBJ1-1 provide the parts outside the CDR3, is EADIYQTPRYLVIGTGKKITLECSQTMGHDKMYWYQQDPGMELHLIHYSYGVNSTEKGDLSSESTVSRIRTEHFPLTLESARPSHTSQYLCASSKLAGGAAFFGQGTRLTVV.

The V gene is TRBV5-1, the J gene TRBJ2-7; 10 nucleotides match TRBD1. This CDR3 contains 15 residues. V was clipped by 1 base and J by 5 bases; unmatched bases: 6. The V gene's germline CDR1 is SGHRS and CDR2 YFSETQ. CDR3 amino acids: CASSLKTGGFNEQYF. In nucleotides, the CDR3 is TGCGCCAGCAGCTTGAAGACAGGGGGCTTCAACGAGCAGTACTTC.

The J gene is TRBJ1-2, the V gene TRBV4-1, with D hard to call. In germline, CDR1 is MGHRA, CDR2 YSYEKL. The CDR3 is made up of 13 amino acids. The V end lost 4 bases, the J end lost 5 bases, and 11 bases lay between the germline ends. As DNA, the CDR3 is TGCGCCAGCAGCCTCCCAACGGGGTATGGCTACACCTTC. Amino acid sequence: CASSLPTGYGYTF.

Regarding this clone: The same CDR3 can be traced to other DNA sequences in this sample. V is TRBV10-3 and J is TRBJ2-2; D remains unclear. V was trimmed by 3 bases and J by 2 bases, leaving 4 bases between them. This CDR3 is built from 13 residues. Germline V gene sequence: CDR1 ENHRY, CDR2 SYGVKD. The CDR3 protein is CAISDQNTGELFF. CDR3 nucleotides: TGTGCCATCAGTGACCAAAACACCGGGGAGCTGTTTTTT.

The chain joins TRBV27 to TRBJ2-6; D may be TRBD2 (5 bases). This CDR3 has 16 residues. Per the germline V gene, CDR1 is MNHEY and CDR2 is SMNVEV (reference sequence). Trimming pared 11 bases from V and 3 bases from J, leaving 20 bases between. CDR3 coding DNA: TGTGCCCTAGGAGGCAGCCTGCAGGATGGGGCCAACGTCCTGACTTTC. It codes for CALGGSLQDGANVLTF.

Here the CDR3 DNA reads TGTGCCAGCACCCCTCCGGGACTAGCGGGAGCTTACGAGCAGTACTTC. It codes for CASTPPGLAGAYEQYF. The rearrangement joins TRBV7-8 to TRBJ2-7, with 14 positions matching TRBD2. Trimming removed 7 bases from V and 4 bases from J; junction bases left unmatched: 9. The CDR3 length is 16 residues. The germline gives CDR1 SGHVS, CDR2 FQNEAQ.

The chain recombines TRBV4-3 with TRBJ2-7, with 11 bases identical to TRBD1. The ends lost 1 base at V and 6 bases at J; junction bases unmatched: 11. Germline CDR1 and CDR2: LGHNA and YSLEER. The CDR3 has 17 residues. The CDR3 bases are TGCGCCAGCAGCCAAGTACAAGGGGACAGGGGGTTTTCCGAGCAGTACTTC. It translates to CASSQVQGDRGFSEQYF.

V gene TRBV14 combines with J gene TRBJ1-5; D uncertain. Trimming shortened V by 0 bases and J by 5 bases, and 5 bases separated the two germline ends. The CDR3 sequence is 13 residues long. Germline V gives CDR1 SGHDN, CDR2 FVKESK. The CDR3 loop reads CASSQDSHQPQHF. The CDR3 DNA reads TGTGCCAGCAGCCAAGACAGTCATCAGCCCCAGCATTTT.

The DNA of the CDR3 is TGTGCCATCAGTGAAACAGGCCAAGGCTACACCTTC. Translation gives CAISETGQGYTF. The chain recombines TRBV10-3 with TRBJ1-2; D is perhaps TRBD1 (5 bases). V lost 3 bases to trimming and J lost 8 bases, with 10 bases between them. Germline lookup yields CDR1 ENHRY and CDR2 SYGVKD. This CDR3 spans 12 amino acids.

This clone was picked up one time. The rearrangement links TRBV7-9 to TRBJ1-1; maybe TRBD1 (5 bases). V gave up 11 bases and J gave up 5 bases, with 18 bases separating them. The CDR3 extends over 13 amino acids. Per germline, CDR1 SEHNR and CDR2 FQNEAQ (reference sequence). CDR3: CAGNVQAGTEAFF. As DNA, the CDR3 is TGTGCCGGGAACGTACAGGCGGGGACTGAAGCTTTCTTT.

The J gene is TRBJ2-7, the V gene TRBV18; a weak D match, TRBD1 (6 bases). Germline lookup yields CDR1 KGHSH and CDR2 LQKENI. This CDR3 is built from 13 residues. V dropped 6 bases and J dropped 7 bases, with 16 bases sitting between them. For the CDR3, the DNA is TGTGCCAGCTCGCCTGGGGGCTCGTTGGAGCAGTACTTC. Translating gives CASSPGGSLEQYF.